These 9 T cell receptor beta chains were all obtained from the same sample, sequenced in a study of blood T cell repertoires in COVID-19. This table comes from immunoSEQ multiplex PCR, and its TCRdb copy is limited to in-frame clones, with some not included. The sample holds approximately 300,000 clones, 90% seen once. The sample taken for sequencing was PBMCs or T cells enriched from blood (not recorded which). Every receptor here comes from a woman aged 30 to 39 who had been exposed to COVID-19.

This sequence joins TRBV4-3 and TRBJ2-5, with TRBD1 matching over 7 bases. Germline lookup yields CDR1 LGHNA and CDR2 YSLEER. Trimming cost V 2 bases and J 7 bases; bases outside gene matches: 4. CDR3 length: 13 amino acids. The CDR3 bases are TGCGCCAGCAGCCAATACAGGGGAAGGACCCAGTACTTC. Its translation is CASSQYRGRTQYF.

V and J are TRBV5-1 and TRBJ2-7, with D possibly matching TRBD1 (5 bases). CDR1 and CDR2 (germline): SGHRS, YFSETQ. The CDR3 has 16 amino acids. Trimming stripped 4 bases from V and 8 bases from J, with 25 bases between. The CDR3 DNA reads TGCGCCAGCAGCCGAATCACCCAGGGCGATAGTCGTAAGCAGTACTTC. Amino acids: CASSRITQGDSRKQYF.

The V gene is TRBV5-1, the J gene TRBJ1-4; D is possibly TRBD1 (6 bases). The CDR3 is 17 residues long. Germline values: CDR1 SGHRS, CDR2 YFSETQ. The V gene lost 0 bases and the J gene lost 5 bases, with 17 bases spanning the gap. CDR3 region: CASSLGLVGAQNEKLFF. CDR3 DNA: TGCGCCAGCAGCTTGGGGCTAGTGGGGGCGCAGAATGAAAAACTGTTTTTT.

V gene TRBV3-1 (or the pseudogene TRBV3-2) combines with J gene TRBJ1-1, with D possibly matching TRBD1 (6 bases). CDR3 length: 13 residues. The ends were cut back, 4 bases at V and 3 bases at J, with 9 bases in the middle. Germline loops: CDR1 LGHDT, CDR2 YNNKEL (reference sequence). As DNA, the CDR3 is TGTGCCAGCAGCCGTAACAGGGACACTGAAGCTTTCTTT. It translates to CASSRNRDTEAFF.

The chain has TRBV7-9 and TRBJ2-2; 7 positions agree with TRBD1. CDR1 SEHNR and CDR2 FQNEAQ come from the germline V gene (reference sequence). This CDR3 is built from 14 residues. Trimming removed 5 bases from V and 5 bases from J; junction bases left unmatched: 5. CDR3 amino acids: CASSQTGRTGELFF. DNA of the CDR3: TGTGCCAGCAGCCAGACAGGGCGGACCGGGGAGCTGTTTTTT.

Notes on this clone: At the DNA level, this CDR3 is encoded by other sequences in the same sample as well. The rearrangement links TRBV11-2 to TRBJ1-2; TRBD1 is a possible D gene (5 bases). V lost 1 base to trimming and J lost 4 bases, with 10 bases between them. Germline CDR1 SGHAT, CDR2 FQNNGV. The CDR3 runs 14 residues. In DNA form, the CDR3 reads TGTGCCAGCAGCTTAGGCGGGACCGCCTATGGCTACACCTTC. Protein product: CASSLGGTAYGYTF.

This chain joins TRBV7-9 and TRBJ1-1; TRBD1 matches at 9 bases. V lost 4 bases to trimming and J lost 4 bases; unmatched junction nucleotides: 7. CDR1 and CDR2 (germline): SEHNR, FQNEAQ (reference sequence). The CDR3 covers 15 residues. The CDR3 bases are TGTGCCAGCAGCTCTACTGGACAGGGGCTCACTGAAGCTTTCTTT. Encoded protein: CASSSTGQGLTEAFF.

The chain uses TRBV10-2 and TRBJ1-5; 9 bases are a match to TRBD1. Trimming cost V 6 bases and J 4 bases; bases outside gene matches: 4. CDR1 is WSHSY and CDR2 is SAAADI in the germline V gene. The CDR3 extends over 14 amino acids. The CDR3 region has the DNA TGCGCCAGCAGCGACGACAGGGGGAATCAGCCCCAGCATTTT. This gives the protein CASSDDRGNQPQHF.

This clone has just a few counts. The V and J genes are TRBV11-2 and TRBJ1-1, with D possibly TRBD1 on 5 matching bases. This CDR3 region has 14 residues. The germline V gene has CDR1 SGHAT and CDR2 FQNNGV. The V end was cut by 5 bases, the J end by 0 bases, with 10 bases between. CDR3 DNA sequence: TGTGCCAGCAGCGCTGGACAACTGAACACTGAAGCTTTCTTT. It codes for CASSAGQLNTEAFF.